The 25 T cell receptor beta chains below were found in one sample sequenced in a study of T cell repertoires in cytomegalovirus infection. Each CDR3 protein is one row after TCRdb ran MiXCR on the reads. The sample lists 510,000 or so distinct CDR3 sequences, roughly 29% occurring once. The specimen was PBMCs. The receptors originated from a human donor in good health (CMV status not recorded). Some clones in this sample may be carry-over from other donors' samples.

The chain links TRBV28 to TRBJ2-1, with D perhaps being TRBD1 or TRBD2 (5 bases each). V was pared by 7 bases and J by 5 bases, with 12 bases between. This CDR3 has 13 amino acids. Germline CDR1 reads MDHEN; CDR2 reads SYDVKM. CDR3 sequence: CASTHRGDNEQFF. In nucleotides, the CDR3 is TGTGCCAGCACACACAGAGGGGACAATGAGCAGTTCTTC.

The chain recombines TRBV20-1 with TRBJ1-1; 9 bases map to TRBD1. Germline loops: CDR1 DFQATT, CDR2 SNEGSKA (reference sequence). V gave up 0 bases and J gave up 10 bases; unmatched junction bases: 6. This CDR3 has 13 amino acids. As DNA, the CDR3 is TGCAGTGCTAGAGATAATACAGGGGGCAGAGCTTTCTTT. It specifies CSARDNTGGRAFF.

In this sample, this clonotype turned up many times. The chain couples TRBV7-8 to TRBJ2-7; D is undetermined. CDR1 is SGHVS and CDR2 is FQNEAQ in the germline V gene. The CDR3 loop spans 16 amino acids. The V and J ends lost 1 base and 2 bases respectively, with 15 bases between them. CDR3: CASSLEAIPATYEQYF. CDR3 nucleotide sequence: TGTGCCAGCAGCTTAGAAGCTATCCCGGCCACCTACGAGCAGTACTTC.

This clonotype occurred many times. This chain connects TRBV7-8 to TRBJ2-7; 11 bases fit TRBD2. Germline V gives CDR1 SGHVS, CDR2 FQNEAQ. V was clipped by 1 base and J by 0 bases; unmatched bases: 5. The CDR3 runs to 17 residues. CDR3 coding DNA: TGTGCCAGCAGCTTAGGGTTCGGGACTAGCGGCTCCTACGAGCAGTACTTC. Protein sequence: CASSLGFGTSGSYEQYF.

The genes are TRBV12-5 and TRBJ2-3; 9 nucleotides agree with TRBD2. Trimming at V came to 7 bases and at J to 2 bases, leaving 7 bases not matched to a gene. The CDR3 sequence is 15 residues long. Germline values: CDR1 LGHNT, CDR2 FRNRAP. CDR3 loop: CASAFSGGFTDTQYF. The CDR3 coding sequence is TGTGCTAGTGCCTTTAGCGGGGGATTCACAGATACGCAGTATTTT. Supplemented by reference TRBV12-5 and TRBJ2-3, the full variable domain reads DARVTQTPRHKVTEMGQEVTMRCQPILGHNTVFWYRQTMMQGLELLAYFRNRAPLDDSGMPKDRFSAEMPDATLATLKIQPSEPRDSAVYFCASAFSGGFTDTQYFGPGTRLTVL.

Only one count was recorded for this clonotype. The rearrangement links TRBV7-2 to TRBJ2-2, with no clear D. Trimming shortened V by 8 bases and J by 1 base, and 5 bases separated the two germline ends. The CDR3 runs 12 residues. From germline, CDR1 is SGHTA and CDR2 FQGNSA. CDR3 DNA sequence: TGTGCCAGCCCACGGAACACCGGGGAGCTGTTTTTT. It encodes CASPRNTGELFF.

This sequence joins TRBV29-1 and TRBJ2-7, with a tentative D call TRBD2 (5 bases). This CDR3 is 11 amino acids long. Germline lookup yields CDR1 SQVTM and CDR2 ANQGSEA. V was trimmed by 6 bases and J by 6 bases, leaving 12 bases between them. The CDR3 nucleotides read TGCAGCGTCAGAGGGAGCGGCGAGCAGTACTTC. Translating it yields CSVRGSGEQYF.

This clonotype was detected many times. The chain employs TRBV5-6 and TRBJ2-7; 7 nucleotides align to TRBD2. V was pared by 3 bases and J by 5 bases, with 11 bases of the junction left unmatched. CDR1 is SGHDT and CDR2 is YYEEEE in the germline V gene. This CDR3 spans 15 amino acids. DNA for the CDR3: TGTGCCAGCAGCTATTATCCCCTAGCGGAAAACGAGCAGTACGTC. Protein product: CASSYYPLAENEQYV.

The V gene is TRBV29-1, the J gene TRBJ2-2; D tentatively fits TRBD1 or TRBD2 (5 bases each). Trimming pared 5 bases from V and 1 base from J, leaving 8 bases between. CDR1 and CDR2 (germline): SQVTM, ANQGSEA. This CDR3 spans 13 amino acids. CDR3 in DNA: TGCAGCGTTCTGGGGGAGAACACCGGGGAGCTGTTTTTT. This translates into CSVLGENTGELFF.

This clonotype was seen a few times. The chain uses TRBV6-2 or TRBV6-3 and TRBJ1-2; D uncertain. V was cut by 0 bases and J by 2 bases, with 4 bases left in between. The CDR3 sequence is 13 residues long. Germline CDR1 reads MNHEY; CDR2 reads SVGEGT. The CDR3 sequence is CASSYSKNYGYTF. CDR3 in DNA: TGTGCCAGCAGTTACTCGAAAAACTATGGCTACACCTTC.

The chain employs TRBV24-1 and TRBJ2-2, with TRBD1 matching over 7 bases. The CDR3 covers 22 residues. The germline V gene encodes CDR1 KGHDR and CDR2 SFDVKD. With 2 bases clipped from V and 1 base from J, the junction kept 21 bases outside the gene matches. Written as DNA, the CDR3 is TGTGCCACCAGTGATTCCGCGGGCGCCGGGACAGTCGCAACTCGGAACACCGGGGAGCTGTTTTTT. Protein sequence: CATSDSAGAGTVATRNTGELFF.

This chain uses TRBV28 with TRBJ2-7, with TRBD2 matching 9 bases. In germline, CDR1 is MDHEN, CDR2 SYDVKM. The CDR3 is made up of 15 amino acids. After removal of 5 bases from V and 4 bases from J, the junction contained 9 bases not matched to a gene. CDR3 nucleotide sequence: TGTGCCAGCAGTCCCCCGAGTAGCGGGAGATACGAGCAGTACTTC. Its protein product is CASSPPSSGRYEQYF.

This clonotype was observed at least ten times. V usage is TRBV7-2 and J usage is TRBJ2-1, with D possibly TRBD1 on 6 matching bases. CDR3 length: 15 amino acids. Per germline, CDR1 SGHTA and CDR2 FQGNSA. Between the trimmed V and J ends, which lost 5 bases and 3 bases, there was a span of 14 bases. The CDR3 loop is CASSTQTGNYNEQFF. The CDR3 DNA is TGTGCCAGCAGCACCCAGACAGGAAACTACAATGAGCAGTTCTTC. Variable domain in full (rest from reference TRBV7-2 and TRBJ2-1): GAGVSQSPSNKVTEKGKDVELRCDPISGHTALYWYRQSLGQGLEFLIYFQGNSAPDKSGLPSDRFSAERTGGSVSTLTIQRTQQEDSAVYLCASSTQTGNYNEQFFGPGTRLTVL.

This clonotype was seen a handful of times. The chain is built from TRBV12-3 or TRBV12-4 and TRBJ2-3; 11 bases map to TRBD2. V trimming: 6 bases; J trimming: 2 bases; junction bases outside the gene matches: 4. The CDR3 contains 15 residues. CDR3 in amino acids: CASSVTSGDTDTQYF. DNA for the CDR3: TGTGCCAGCAGCGTGACTAGCGGGGACACAGATACGCAGTATTTT.

The rearrangement links TRBV7-2 to TRBJ1-1; D ambiguous. V was clipped by 3 bases and J by 3 bases, with 11 bases between them. The CDR3 has 14 amino acids. Germline V CDR1 and CDR2: SGHTA, FQGNSA. This CDR3 reads CASSFRPQDTEAFF. CDR3 bases: TGTGCCAGCAGCTTTAGGCCCCAGGACACTGAAGCTTTCTTT.

The rearrangement links TRBV7-2 to TRBJ2-1; 9 positions agree with TRBD2. Germline V lookup: CDR1 SGHTA, CDR2 FQGNSA. CDR3 length: 13 amino acids. V shed 5 bases and J 15 bases; nucleotides not matched to a gene: 11. The CDR3 sequence: CASSKTSGATRFF. CDR3 nucleotides: TGTGCCAGCAGCAAGACTAGCGGAGCGACCCGGTTCTTC.

V and J are TRBV4-1 and TRBJ1-2; the D is unclear. The CDR3 is 15 amino acids. V was shortened by 4 bases and J by 5 bases, with 17 bases between the two germline ends. CDR1 and CDR2 from the germline V gene are MGHRA and YSYEKL. CDR3 loop: CASSLQVGDPYGYTF. The CDR3 DNA sequence: TGCGCCAGCAGCCTCCAAGTTGGGGATCCGTATGGCTACACCTTC.

This clonotype was observed a few times. The rearrangement links TRBV2 to TRBJ2-2, with 12 bases fitting TRBD2. This CDR3 has 15 residues. Germline V lookup: CDR1 SNHLY, CDR2 FYNNEI. V lost 6 bases and J lost 3; bases outside the gene matches: 2. The chain's CDR3 is CASRRLAGDTGELFF. Written as DNA, the CDR3 is TGTGCCAGCAGAAGACTAGCGGGAGACACCGGGGAGCTGTTTTTT.

This clonotype appeared many times. The CDR3 sequence is CASSGAGTSYNEQFF. The CDR3 bases are TGTGCCAGCAGCGGAGCGGGAACTAGCTACAATGAGCAGTTCTTC. This chain joins TRBV5-4 and TRBJ2-1; TRBD2 matches 7 bases. CDR1 and CDR2 (germline): SGHNT, YYREEE (reference sequence). The CDR3 runs to 15 residues. J gave up 3 bases and V 4 bases, and 7 bases lay outside the gene matches.

This chain joins TRBV6-2 or TRBV6-3 and TRBJ2-1, with D perhaps TRBD1 (7 bases). The CDR3 consists of 15 residues. Trimming cost V 7 bases and J 7 bases, with 20 bases left between them. Per the germline V gene, CDR1 is MNHEY and CDR2 is SVGEGT. The CDR3 protein is CASNPGGSSSNEQFF. CDR3 DNA: TGTGCCAGCAACCCAGGGGGGTCAAGTTCAAATGAGCAGTTCTTC.

This clonotype has just a few counts. The chain employs TRBV6-1 and TRBJ2-4; tentatively, D is TRBD2 (6 bases). Trimming shortened V by 0 bases and J by 3 bases, and 15 bases separated the two germline ends. This CDR3 has 17 residues. Germline-derived CDR1 and CDR2 are MNHNS and SASEGT. The CDR3 protein is CASSEALGGGGKNIQYF. The CDR3 DNA reads TGTGCCAGCAGTGAAGCGCTGGGAGGTGGGGGCAAAAACATTCAGTACTTC.

With regard to this clonotype: In this CDR3 the conserved last residue, phenylalanine or tryptophan, is missing, so a read error is likely. This chain connects TRBV7-2 to TRBJ2-7; D is ambiguous. V shed 2 bases and J shed 3 bases, with 11 bases lying between them. Germline CDR1 reads SGHTA; CDR2 reads FQGNSA. The CDR3 is made up of 14 amino acids. The chain's CDR3 is CASSLSGQYYEQYY. The CDR3, as DNA: TGTGCCAGCAGCTTATCGGGCCAATACTACGAGCAGTACTAC.

V usage is TRBV12-3 or TRBV12-4 and J usage is TRBJ1-1; no clear D gene. V was trimmed by 6 bases and J by 4 bases, leaving 12 bases between them. This CDR3 has 13 amino acids. CDR3 coding DNA: TGTGCCAGCAGAACCCTTTTTAGCACTGAAGCTTTCTTT. Translated, it gives CASRTLFSTEAFF.

The chain joins TRBV12-3 or TRBV12-4 to TRBJ2-2, with no clear D. Trimming took 10 bases from V and 6 from J, leaving 12 bases between them. The CDR3 sequence is 12 residues long. The CDR3 DNA sequence: TGTGCCACCCATAATAATGCCGGGGAGCTGTTTTTT. This codes for CATHNNAGELFF.

The V gene is TRBV20-1, the J gene TRBJ2-1, with D perhaps given as TRBD1 or TRBD2 (5 bases each). This CDR3 has 15 residues. The germline V gene has CDR1 DFQATT and CDR2 SNEGSKA (reference sequence). V shed 6 bases and J shed 8 bases, with 23 bases lying between them. DNA of the CDR3: TGCAGTGCCCACCTGACGGGGACCCCCCTCGATGAGCAGTTCTTC. Residues: CSAHLTGTPLDEQFF.